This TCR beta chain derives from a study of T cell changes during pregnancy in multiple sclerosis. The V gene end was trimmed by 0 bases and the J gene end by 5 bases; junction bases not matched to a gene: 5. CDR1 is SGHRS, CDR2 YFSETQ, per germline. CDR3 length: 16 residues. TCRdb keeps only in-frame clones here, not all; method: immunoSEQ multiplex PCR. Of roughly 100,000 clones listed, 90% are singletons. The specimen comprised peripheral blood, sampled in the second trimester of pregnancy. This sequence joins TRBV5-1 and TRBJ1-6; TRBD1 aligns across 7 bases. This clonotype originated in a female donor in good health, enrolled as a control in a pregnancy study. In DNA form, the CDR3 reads TGCGCCAGCAGCTTGGCCGGGCAGGGGGATAATTCACCCCTCCACTTT. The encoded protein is CASSLAGQGDNSPLHF.